These 32 T cell receptor beta chains share one sample of origin, sequenced in a study of cytomegalovirus exposure and HLA in healthy donors. Amplification used 60 Vbeta primers and 13 Jbeta primers. Sequenced by immunoSEQ multiplex PCR; TCRdb stores in-frame clones only, minus some. The table lists approximately 210,000 clones, about 80% of them singletons. The sequenced material came from PBMCs. The receptors come from a woman aged 45-65 years in good health and CMV-seropositive.

This clone was detected only a few times. This chain uses TRBV7-2 with TRBJ2-7; 10 bases line up with TRBD2. The CDR3 covers 15 residues. The germline gives CDR1 SGHTA, CDR2 FQGNSA. V was pared by 5 bases and J by 1 base, with 5 bases of the junction left unmatched. The CDR3 loop is CASSQGLAESYEQYF. Written as DNA, the CDR3 is TGTGCCAGCAGCCAAGGACTAGCGGAGTCCTACGAGCAGTACTTC.

The genes are TRBV9 and TRBJ2-7, with 11 bases matching TRBD2. The CDR3 length is 15 residues. Germline-derived CDR1 and CDR2 are SGDLS and YYNGEE. The trim removed 3 bases at V and 5 bases at J, leaving 7 bases unmatched. Here the CDR3 DNA reads TGTGCCAGCAGCGCCGGGGGACTAGCGGTTGACGAGCAGTACTTC. This encodes CASSAGGLAVDEQYF.

A remark on this clone: Germline is not matched at one junction end, which may reflect a read error. This CDR3 reads CSSSLGTAGELFF. The CDR3 nucleotides are TGTTCCAGCAGCTTAGGGACAGCCGGGGAGCTGTTTTTT. The chain carries TRBV7-9 and TRBJ2-2; 7 bases line up with TRBD1. The CDR3 spans 13 residues. CDR1 is SEHNR, CDR2 FQNEAQ, per germline (reference sequence).

V gene TRBV6-1 combines with J gene TRBJ1-3, with 8 bases matching TRBD1. The CDR3 has 15 residues. In germline, CDR1 is MNHNS, CDR2 SASEGT. The V gene end was trimmed by 6 bases and the J gene end by 0 bases; junction bases not matched to a gene: 4. CDR3 coding DNA: TGTGCCAGCAGACGACAGGGGCCCTCTGGAAACACCATATATTTT. Protein product: CASRRQGPSGNTIYF.

V usage is TRBV10-3 and J usage is TRBJ1-1, with 7 bases that match TRBD1. V shed 3 bases, J shed 1 base, and the junction held 5 bases outside the gene matches. Germline lookup yields CDR1 ENHRY and CDR2 SYGVKD. CDR3 length equals 15 residues. The CDR3 loop reads CAISDRQGENTEAFF. DNA for the CDR3: TGTGCCATCAGTGATAGACAGGGCGAGAACACTGAAGCTTTCTTT.

The CDR3 nucleotides read TGTGCCAGCAGCTTAGCTGGGGGGGTCAATGAGCAGTTCTTC. As protein: CASSLAGGVNEQFF. The chain joins TRBV11-2 to TRBJ2-1; TRBD2 matches at 7 bases. The CDR3 spans 14 residues. V lost 1 base and J lost 6; bases outside the gene matches: 3. The germline CDR1 and CDR2 sequences are SGHAT and FQNNGV. Variable domain in full (rest from reference TRBV11-2 and TRBJ2-1): EAGVAQSPRYKIIEKRQSVAFWCNPISGHATLYWYQQILGQGPKLLIQFQNNGVVDDSQLPKDRFSAERLKGVDSTLKIQPAKLEDSAVYLCASSLAGGVNEQFFGPGTRLTVL.

The rearrangement uses TRBV29-1 and TRBJ1-2; D may be TRBD1 (5 bases). The germline V and J ends were trimmed by 7 bases and 1 base, with 7 bases remaining between them. The CDR3 loop spans 11 amino acids. In germline, CDR1 is SQVTM, CDR2 ANQGSEA. The CDR3 is CSGGVNYGYTF. The CDR3 region has the DNA TGCAGCGGGGGGGTTAACTATGGCTACACCTTC.

J is TRBJ1-2 and V is TRBV9; D call uncertain. Trimming took off 8 bases at V and 9 bases at J, with 20 bases between the two ends. Germline CDR1 and CDR2: SGDLS and YYNGEE. The CDR3 has 13 amino acids. The CDR3 protein is CASVGVRAHSYTF. The CDR3 region has the DNA TGTGCCAGTGTCGGGGTGAGGGCCCACAGCTACACCTTC.

This clone turned up a few times. This rearrangement joins TRBV5-6 to TRBJ1-1, with 7 positions matching TRBD1. Trimming took 0 bases from V and 6 from J; bases not matched to a gene: 5. This CDR3 is built from 14 residues. The germline V gene has CDR1 SGHDT and CDR2 YYEEEE. CDR3 nucleotides: TGTGCCAGCAGCTTGGGAACAGGGGTAGCTGAAGCTTTCTTT. Translation: CASSLGTGVAEAFF.

The chain uses TRBV11-2 and TRBJ1-1, with D unresolved. The CDR3 has 14 residues. Per germline, CDR1 SGHAT and CDR2 FQNNGV. V gave up 0 bases and J gave up 4 bases, with 9 bases separating them. The CDR3 region is CASSLDVAGTEAFF. In nucleotides, the CDR3 is TGTGCCAGCAGCTTAGATGTTGCGGGCACTGAAGCTTTCTTT.

This rearrangement joins TRBV7-8 to TRBJ2-5; TRBD1 might be the D (6 bases). V was shortened by 2 bases and J by 0 bases, with 10 bases between the two germline ends. Germline CDR1 and CDR2: SGHVS and FQNEAQ. The CDR3 is made up of 15 amino acids. Written as DNA, the CDR3 is TGTGCCAGCAGCTTACAGGGGCGGTACCAAGAGACCCAGTACTTC. Translation: CASSLQGRYQETQYF.

This clone appeared once. This chain connects TRBV28 to TRBJ2-7, with a tentative D call TRBD2 (7 bases). Germline values: CDR1 MDHEN, CDR2 SYDVKM. The CDR3 spans 16 residues. V lost 2 bases and J lost 0, with 14 bases in between. The CDR3 nucleotides are TGTGCCAGCAGTTTAGGGGGGGCCACGAGCTCCTACGAGCAGTACTTC. Its translation: CASSLGGATSSYEQYF. The full variable domain, completed using reference TRBV28 and TRBJ2-7, is DVKVTQSSRYLVKRTGEKVFLECVQDMDHENMFWYRQDPGLGLRLIYFSYDVKMKEKGDIPEGYSVSREKKERFSLILESASTNQTSMYLCASSLGGATSSYEQYFGPGTRLTVT.

As regards this clone: Sequence at one end of the junction differs from germline and may be a read error. The chain combines TRBV5-1 with TRBJ2-3, with 7 bases identical to TRBD2. There are 14 residues in the CDR3. CDR1 SGHRS and CDR2 YFSETQ come from the germline V gene. The CDR3 reads CASGLPSGADTQYF. CDR3 in DNA: TGCGCCAGCGGCTTGCCCAGCGGGGCAGATACGCAGTATTTT.

This clone was seen a few times. The chain is built from TRBV5-5 and TRBJ1-1, with 9 bases matching TRBD1. The CDR3 sequence is 15 residues long. Germline trimming cut 2 bases from V and 5 bases from J; bases unmatched to any gene: 7. Germline loops: CDR1 SGHKS, CDR2 YYEKEE (reference sequence). CDR3 DNA: TGTGCCAGCAGCTTTTTGACAGGGGGACGAACTGAAGCTTTCTTT. Translation gives CASSFLTGGRTEAFF. The full variable domain, rest sourced from reference TRBV5-5 and TRBJ1-1, is DAGVTQSPTHLIKTRGQQVTLRCSPISGHKSVSWYQQVLGQGPQFIFQYYEKEERGRGNFPDRFSARQFPNYSSELNVNALLLGDSALYLCASSFLTGGRTEAFFGQGTRLTVV.

The CDR3 protein is CASSATDRGFQPQHF. DNA of the CDR3: TGTGCCAGCAGCGCCACCGACAGGGGATTTCAGCCCCAGCATTTT. The chain joins TRBV6-6 to TRBJ1-5; 8 bases fit TRBD1. The CDR3 runs to 15 residues. V gave up 6 bases and J gave up 6 bases; unmatched junction bases: 10. Germline V gene sequence: CDR1 MNHNY, CDR2 SVGAGI (reference sequence).

This chain connects TRBV7-2 to TRBJ1-5; D not certain. The CDR3 extends over 15 amino acids. Germline CDR1 reads SGHTA; CDR2 reads FQGNSA. Trimming removed 1 base at V and 8 bases at J, with 15 bases between. CDR3 bases: TGTGCCAGCAGCTTAGGTTGGGCAGGCAAGGAGCCCCAGCATTTT. It translates to CASSLGWAGKEPQHF.

The chain employs TRBV6-5 and TRBJ2-3, with 9 bases fitting TRBD2. This CDR3 spans 15 amino acids. CDR1 is MNHEY and CDR2 is SVGAGI in the germline V gene. The ends lost 2 bases at V and 8 bases at J; junction bases unmatched: 8. The CDR3 spells CASSYQRGVYGTQYF. DNA for the CDR3: TGTGCCAGCAGTTACCAGCGGGGGGTTTACGGTACGCAGTATTTT.

This sequence joins TRBV9 and TRBJ1-1, with D perhaps matching TRBD1 (6 bases). The CDR3 runs to 16 residues. The V and J ends lost 3 bases and 2 bases respectively, with 17 bases between them. From germline, CDR1 is SGDLS and CDR2 YYNGEE. For the CDR3, the DNA is TGTGCCAGCAGCGCGGGGACCCCAGGGGTTAACACTGAAGCTTTCTTT. It translates to CASSAGTPGVNTEAFF.

In its sample, this clone was seen once. The rearrangement links TRBV7-3 to TRBJ2-1; 7 nucleotides line up with TRBD1. Per germline, CDR1 SGHTA and CDR2 FQGTGA. J was trimmed by 7 bases and V by 2 bases; bases with no gene match: 5. The CDR3 runs to 14 residues. The CDR3: CASSLDRAVNEQFF. CDR3 nucleotides: TGTGCCAGCAGCTTAGACAGGGCAGTGAATGAGCAGTTCTTC.

The J gene is TRBJ1-6, the V gene TRBV6-6, with D unresolved. The V end was cut by 7 bases, the J end by 0 bases, with 13 bases between. The germline V gene has CDR1 MNHNY and CDR2 SVGAGI (reference sequence). There are 16 residues in the CDR3. DNA of the CDR3: TGTGCCAGCACCCCCGGAAGGAGCTCCTATAATTCACCCCTCCACTTT. Its translation is CASTPGRSSYNSPLHF.

The chain employs TRBV6-5 and TRBJ1-5, with D perhaps TRBD1 (6 bases). V dropped 5 bases and J dropped 5 bases, with 13 bases sitting between them. The CDR3 has 14 residues. CDR1 is MNHEY, CDR2 SVGAGI, per germline. CDR3 amino acids: CASSEEGGYQPQHF. The CDR3 DNA sequence: TGTGCCAGCAGTGAAGAAGGGGGTTATCAGCCCCAGCATTTT.

This chain connects TRBV7-2 to TRBJ2-5; D unclear. The closer fit of TRBJ2-7 to the DNA end suggests the J call may be wrong. This CDR3 spans 13 amino acids. The germline gives CDR1 SGHTA, CDR2 FQGNSA. The CDR3 protein is CASSIGSGFEQYF. The CDR3 DNA follows: TGTGCCAGCAGCATTGGGTCCGGGTTCGAGCAGTACTTC.

This clone was counted once. This chain uses TRBV5-1 with TRBJ2-2; D is unclear. Germline assignment: CDR1 SGHRS and CDR2 YFSETQ. The CDR3 length is 16 residues. V lost 0 bases and J lost 0, with 9 bases in between. CDR3 residues: CASSLEAAANTGELFF. Written as DNA, the CDR3 is TGCGCCAGCAGCTTGGAGGCGGCTGCGAACACCGGGGAGCTGTTTTTT. Full variable domain (remainder filled in from reference TRBV5-1 and TRBJ2-2): KAGVTQTPRYLIKTRGQQVTLSCSPISGHRSVSWYQQTPGQGLQFLFEYFSETQRNKGNFPGRFSGRQFSNSRSEMNVSTLELGDSALYLCASSLEAAANTGELFFGEGSRLTVL.

This clone was seen more than once but under ten times. This sequence joins TRBV4-2 and TRBJ1-5, with D possibly being TRBD1 (6 bases). In germline, CDR1 is LGHNA, CDR2 YNFKEQ. This CDR3 spans 13 amino acids. Trimming stripped 4 bases from V and 6 bases from J, with 10 bases between. The CDR3 region is CASSLQGSQPQHF. DNA of the CDR3: TGTGCCAGCAGCCTACAGGGCAGTCAGCCCCAGCATTTT.

The CDR3 bases are TGCAGCGTTGAAGGACAGGGATTAGGCTATGGCTACACCTTC. This translates into CSVEGQGLGYGYTF. The V gene is TRBV29-1, the J gene TRBJ1-2; 7 bases match TRBD1. This CDR3 is built from 14 residues. Germline V gives CDR1 SQVTM, CDR2 ANQGSEA. V gave up 1 base and J gave up 4 bases; unmatched junction bases: 6.

The chain uses TRBV6-5 and TRBJ2-5, with 9 bases aligning to TRBD1. Germline V lookup: CDR1 MNHEY, CDR2 SVGAGI. CDR3 length: 14 residues. V lost 6 bases to trimming and J lost 3 bases; unmatched junction nucleotides: 5. The CDR3 reads CASRPGQGKETQYF. CDR3 nucleotide sequence: TGTGCCAGCAGGCCGGGACAGGGAAAAGAGACCCAGTACTTC.

The CDR3 DNA is TGTGCCAGTAAGACGGGGGTCTACAATGAGCAGTTCTTC. It yields the protein CASKTGVYNEQFF. V usage is TRBV19 and J usage is TRBJ2-1; D perhaps matches TRBD2 (6 bases). There are 13 residues in the CDR3. Germline lookup yields CDR1 LNHDA and CDR2 SQIVND (reference sequence). Trimming shortened V by 7 bases and J by 3 bases, and 10 bases separated the two germline ends.

This chain uses TRBV2 with TRBJ2-5; D is ambiguous. The DNA end is a closer match to TRBJ2-7, so the J assignment may be wrong. Germline V CDR1 and CDR2: SNHLY, FYNNEI. The CDR3 length is 12 residues. The CDR3 DNA sequence: TGTGCCAACCTTTCTGACTCCTACGAGCAGTACTTC. It codes for CANLSDSYEQYF.

The V and J genes are TRBV6-5 and TRBJ2-2; weak D call: TRBD1 (6 bases). CDR1 is MNHEY and CDR2 is SVGAGI in the germline V gene. The CDR3 runs 14 residues. V lost 6 bases to trimming and J lost 3 bases, with 11 bases between them. CDR3 region: CASSRTGYTGELFF. Written as DNA, the CDR3 is TGTGCCAGCAGCCGTACAGGGTACACCGGGGAGCTGTTTTTT.

The chain uses TRBV2 and TRBJ2-1, with 10 bases identical to TRBD2. Per the germline V gene, CDR1 is SNHLY and CDR2 is FYNNEI. The CDR3 is 12 amino acids. J lost 9 bases, V lost 6 bases, and 2 bases had no gene match. The CDR3 nucleotides read TGTGCCAGCAGAGCGGGGGGGCTTGAGCAGTTCTTC. Translation: CASRAGGLEQFF. The variable domain in full, completed from reference TRBV2 and TRBJ2-1, reads EPEVTQTPSHQVTQMGQEVILRCVPISNHLYFYWYRQILGQKVEFLVSFYNNEISEKSEIFDDQFSVERPDGSNFTLKIRSTKLEDSAMYFCASRAGGLEQFFGPGTRLTVL.

The chain uses TRBV11-2 and TRBJ1-1, with D tentatively TRBD1 (6 bases). The CDR3 length is 14 residues. Germline lookup yields CDR1 SGHAT and CDR2 FQNNGV. V was trimmed by 0 bases and J by 4 bases, leaving 9 bases between them. Here the CDR3 reads CASSLEPRGTEAFF. CDR3 bases: TGTGCCAGCAGCTTAGAGCCCAGGGGCACTGAAGCTTTCTTT.

The chain uses TRBV7-3 and TRBJ2-6; 9 bases align to TRBD2. The CDR3 consists of 19 residues. Germline trimming cut 1 base from V and 3 bases from J; bases unmatched to any gene: 10. CDR1 and CDR2 (germline): SGHTA, FQGTGA. In DNA, the CDR3 is TGTGCCAGCAGCTTAAAGCTCGGCGGGGGGGCCGGTGGGGCCAACGTCCTGACTTTC. It codes for CASSLKLGGGAGGANVLTF.